Below, 8 T cell receptor beta chains from the same sample are listed, as sequenced in a study of blood T cell repertoires in COVID-19. Clones were read by immunoSEQ multiplex PCR, and TCRdb kept only the in-frame ones, dropping some. The sample has fewer than 500,000 clones; about 87% are singletons. Sequenced sample: PBMCs or T cells enriched from blood (not recorded which). The receptors were sampled from a man younger than 45 who had recovered from COVID-19.

This chain links TRBV7-2 with TRBJ1-3; D call uncertain. This CDR3 is 15 amino acids long. Germline lookup yields CDR1 SGHTA and CDR2 FQGNSA. Trimming removed 5 bases at V and 0 bases at J, with 11 bases between. Here the CDR3 reads CASSQFRFSGNTIYF. The CDR3 DNA reads TGTGCCAGCAGCCAATTTCGGTTCTCTGGAAACACCATATATTTT.

This chain joins TRBV10-3 and TRBJ1-2, with TRBD1 as a possible D gene (6 bases). The CDR3 is 14 residues long. Trimming removed 6 bases from V and 0 bases from J, with 11 bases in between. Per germline, CDR1 ENHRY and CDR2 SYGVKD. The CDR3 DNA reads TGTGCCATCAGGTCAGGGGATTCTAACTATGGCTACACCTTC. This gives the protein CAIRSGDSNYGYTF.

This clone was counted between two and nine times. J is TRBJ1-6 and V is TRBV7-2, with 8 bases that match TRBD1. The junction had 10 bases not matched to a gene; V was cut back by 5 bases and J by 10 bases. The CDR3 runs to 15 residues. Germline V CDR1 and CDR2: SGHTA, FQGNSA. The CDR3, as DNA: TGTGCCAGCAGCGTAAAGGACAGGGTCGTATCACCCCTCCACTTT. Amino acid sequence: CASSVKDRVVSPLHF. Using reference TRBV7-2 and TRBJ1-6 for the parts outside the CDR3, the full variable domain is GAGVSQSPSNKVTEKGKDVELRCDPISGHTALYWYRQSLGQGLEFLIYFQGNSAPDKSGLPSDRFSAERTGGSVSTLTIQRTQQEDSAVYLCASSVKDRVVSPLHFGNGTRLTVT.

This clone was observed a single time. The chain combines TRBV27 with TRBJ1-5, with 7 bases aligning to TRBD1. V was pared by 4 bases and J by 11 bases, with 5 bases of the junction left unmatched. The V gene's germline CDR1 is MNHEY and CDR2 SMNVEV (reference sequence). The CDR3 extends over 12 amino acids. The CDR3 loop reads CASSSQGTTQHF. The CDR3 coding sequence is TGTGCCAGCAGTTCACAGGGGACGACCCAGCATTTT.

The chain carries TRBV4-1 and TRBJ1-2; D unresolved. CDR1 is MGHRA and CDR2 is YSYEKL in the germline V gene. V was clipped by 1 base and J by 5 bases, with 11 bases between them. This CDR3 contains 14 residues. The CDR3, as DNA: TGCGCCAGCAGCCAAGTAGGAGGTTATTATGGCTACACCTTC. It yields the protein CASSQVGGYYGYTF.

The table lists this clone with a count of one. A much more abundant neighbour one base away suggests this may be a read error. The chain is built from TRBV11-2 and TRBJ1-4; D gene ambiguous. CDR3 length: 13 residues. The V and J ends lost 1 base and 8 bases respectively, with 8 bases between them. Germline CDR1 is SGHAT and CDR2 is FQNNGV. The CDR3, as DNA: TGTGCCAGCAGCTTAGGAGGGCGGGAAAAACTGTTTTTT. This translates into CASSLGGREKLFF. Looking up the rest from reference TRBV11-2 and TRBJ1-4 gives the full variable domain: EAGVAQSPRYKIIEKRQSVAFWCNPISGHATLYWYQQILGQGPKLLIQFQNNGVVDDSQLPKDRFSAERLKGVDSTLKIQPAKLEDSAVYLCASSLGGREKLFFGSGTQLSVL.

The rearrangement joins TRBV19 to TRBJ1-2, with D tentatively TRBD1 (6 bases). The V end lost 6 bases, the J end lost 7 bases, and 18 bases lay between the germline ends. Germline V gives CDR1 LNHDA, CDR2 SQIVND (reference sequence). CDR3 length equals 14 residues. The CDR3 here is CASRPPRGGAGYTF. For the CDR3, the DNA is TGTGCCAGTAGACCTCCCCGAGGGGGGGCTGGCTACACCTTC.

The chain links TRBV28 to TRBJ2-3; TRBD1 might be the D (6 bases). Trimming removed 5 bases from V and 5 bases from J, with 20 bases in between. Germline CDR1 reads MDHEN; CDR2 reads SYDVKM. The CDR3 length is 16 residues. The CDR3 nucleotides read TGTGCCAGCAGTGGTACAGGGAACTACCAAGAAGATACGCAGTATTTT. Amino acid sequence: CASSGTGNYQEDTQYF.